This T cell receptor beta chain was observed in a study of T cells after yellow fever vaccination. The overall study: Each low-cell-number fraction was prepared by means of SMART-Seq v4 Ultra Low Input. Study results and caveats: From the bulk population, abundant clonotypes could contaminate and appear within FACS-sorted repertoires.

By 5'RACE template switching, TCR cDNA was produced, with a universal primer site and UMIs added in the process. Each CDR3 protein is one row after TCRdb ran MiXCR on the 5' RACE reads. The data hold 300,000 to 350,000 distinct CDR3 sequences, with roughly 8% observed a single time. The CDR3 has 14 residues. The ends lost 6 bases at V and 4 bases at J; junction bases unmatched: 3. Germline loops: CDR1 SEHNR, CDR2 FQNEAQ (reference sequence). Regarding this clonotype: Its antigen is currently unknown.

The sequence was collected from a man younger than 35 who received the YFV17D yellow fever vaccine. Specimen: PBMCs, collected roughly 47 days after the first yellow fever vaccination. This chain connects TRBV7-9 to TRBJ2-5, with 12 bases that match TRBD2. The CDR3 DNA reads TGTGCCAGCAGGCAGACTAGCGGGGGAGAGACCCAGTACTTC. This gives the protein CASRQTSGGETQYF.